This T cell receptor (beta chain) was obtained from a study of CD8+ T cells in alopecia areata. Broader study findings: Normal scalp showed lower clonality than lesional scalp, especially alopecia totalis/universalis.

This clone was observed a few times. Its antigen remains unidentified. This CDR3 contains 9 residues. V was pared by 3 bases and J by 6 bases, with 2 bases between. Germline CDR1 is SQVTM and CDR2 is ANQGSEA. Sequencing used cDNA as its template, made by extracting RNA and reverse transcribing it. Sequencing was performed with immunoSEQ multiplex PCR; in TCRdb, only in-frame clones are kept and a portion is missing. Seen here are 120,000 or so clones, roughly 55% observed once, and the top ten hold under 7.5%. The treatment is: oral pan-JAK inhibitor, 5-10 mg twice daily. This TCR derives from a human donor with alopecia areata. The material sequenced was CD4+ T cells sorted from blood, taken at week 4, from a patient treated with tofacitinib. J is TRBJ2-5 and V is TRBV29-1; D is ambiguous. CDR3 sequence (DNA): TGCAGCGTTGACCAGACCCAGTACTTC. As protein: CSVDQTQYF.